Below, 17 T cell receptor beta chains from the same sample are listed, as sequenced in a study of CD8 T cells in Susac syndrome. Reverse transcription of about 0.45 to 1 ug RNA was performed with random hexamers. MiXCR, applied by TCRdb to the immunoSEQ multiplex PCR reads, yields one record per CDR3 protein. The repertoire consists of roughly 140,000 distinct CDR3 sequences, with 85% to 95% occurring once and the leading ten covering 0.15% to 0.2%. Specimen: CD4+ T cells from PBMCs. The receptors were sampled from a human donor with Susac syndrome.

The chain combines TRBV4-1 with TRBJ2-7; D remains ambiguous. CDR3 size: 13 residues. Between the trimmed V and J ends, which lost 0 bases and 4 bases, there was a span of 7 bases. Germline CDR1 reads MGHRA; CDR2 reads YSYEKL. CDR3 sequence reads: CASSQETHYEQYF. As DNA, the CDR3 is TGCGCCAGCAGCCAAGAAACCCATTACGAGCAGTACTTC.

This sequence joins TRBV5-1 and TRBJ2-5, with TRBD2 matching 11 bases. Germline CDR1 is SGHRS and CDR2 is YFSETQ. This CDR3 region has 15 residues. Trimming took 5 bases from V and 5 from J; bases not matched to a gene: 8. The CDR3 region has the DNA TGCGCCAGCAGTTCCCTAGCGGGGGGCGACGAGACCCAGTACTTC. It translates to CASSSLAGGDETQYF.

J is TRBJ2-5 and V is TRBV3-1, with unresolved D. The CDR3 is made up of 12 amino acids. Trimming left V 2 bases short and J 3 bases short, with 4 bases between. Germline V gene sequence: CDR1 LGHDT, CDR2 YNNKEL (reference sequence). CDR3 DNA sequence: TGTGCCAGCAGCCAACTGAAAGAGACCCAGTACTTC. Translating gives CASSQLKETQYF.

The rearrangement uses TRBV20-1 and TRBJ2-2; D is possibly TRBD1 (5 bases). In germline, CDR1 is DFQATT, CDR2 SNEGSKA (reference sequence). V lost 0 bases, J lost 7 bases, and 12 bases lay in between. This CDR3 is 14 amino acids long. The CDR3 DNA reads TGCAGTGCTAGAGAGGGGCCCGTTAACGGGGAGCTGTTTTTT. Its protein product is CSAREGPVNGELFF.

The chain uses TRBV29-1 and TRBJ2-3, with D tentatively TRBD1 (6 bases). The CDR3 is 12 residues long. Trimming pared 8 bases from V and 2 bases from J, leaving 11 bases between. The germline CDR1 and CDR2 sequences are SQVTM and ANQGSEA. CDR3 sequence: CSPRTVTDTQYF. CDR3 coding DNA: TGCAGCCCTCGGACAGTCACAGATACGCAGTATTTT.

This clonotype was seen more than once but under ten times. This chain joins TRBV5-6 and TRBJ2-7; D ambiguous. Trimming removed 1 base at V and 7 bases at J, with 6 bases between. Germline lookup yields CDR1 SGHDT and CDR2 YYEEEE. This CDR3 comprises 11 residues. This CDR3 is CASSLRGEQYF. In DNA, the CDR3 is TGTGCCAGCAGCTTGCGTGGGGAGCAGTACTTC.

This chain connects TRBV11-1 to TRBJ1-2, with D perhaps matching TRBD1 (6 bases). Germline CDR1 is SGHAT and CDR2 is FQDESV (reference sequence). Trimming took 7 bases from V and 4 from J, leaving 22 bases between them. This CDR3 spans 16 amino acids. The CDR3 region has the DNA TGTGCCAGCAACCGGGGAGGACCAGGGGAAAGCTATGGCTACACCTTC. Its protein product is CASNRGGPGESYGYTF.

The gene calls are TRBV12-3 or TRBV12-4 and TRBJ2-7; 8 nucleotides match TRBD2. This CDR3 has 15 amino acids. The V segment lost 6 bases and the J segment 2 bases; nucleotides outside the gene matches: 9. The CDR3 reads CASSPGGTSAYEQYF. The CDR3 coding sequence is TGTGCCAGCAGCCCGGGAGGGACGTCCGCCTACGAGCAGTACTTC.

The J gene is TRBJ2-7, the V gene TRBV5-1; D is unclear. Germline loops: CDR1 SGHRS, CDR2 YFSETQ. The V end lost 10 bases, the J end lost 1 base, and 15 bases lay between the germline ends. This CDR3 has 13 amino acids. CDR3 loop: CAPPRAGSYEQYF. Written as DNA, the CDR3 is TGCGCCCCACCCCGTGCAGGTTCCTACGAGCAGTACTTC.

The chain combines TRBV29-1 with TRBJ2-1; D may be TRBD1 (5 bases). Trimming shortened V by 3 bases and J by 7 bases, and 13 bases separated the two germline ends. Germline CDR1 SQVTM, CDR2 ANQGSEA. The CDR3 sequence is 13 residues long. This chain's CDR3 is CSVDTGWENEQFF. For the CDR3, the DNA is TGCAGCGTTGATACAGGTTGGGAAAATGAGCAGTTCTTC.

The chain links TRBV6-5 to TRBJ2-5; TRBD2 might be the D (5 bases). V lost 10 bases to trimming and J lost 3 bases, with 15 bases between them. The CDR3 length is 13 residues. From germline, CDR1 is MNHEY and CDR2 SVGAGI. DNA for the CDR3: TGTGCCACCCGGGAAGGAGGTGAAGAGACCCAGTACTTC. It encodes CATREGGEETQYF.

The J gene is TRBJ2-5, the V gene TRBV10-3; weak D call: TRBD1 (6 bases). CDR1 is ENHRY and CDR2 is SYGVKD in the germline V gene. The CDR3 is 13 amino acids. With 6 bases removed from V and 0 bases from J, the gap between germline ends came to 8 bases. CDR3: CAISRDNQETQYF. The CDR3 region has the DNA TGTGCCATCAGCCGGGACAACCAAGAGACCCAGTACTTC.

The chain combines TRBV13 with TRBJ2-6; D remains unclear. V was trimmed by 6 bases and J by 0 bases, leaving 3 bases between them. The CDR3 length is 13 residues. Germline CDR1 is PRHDT and CDR2 is FYEKMQ (reference sequence). In nucleotides, the CDR3 is TGTGCCAGCAGTCGCTCTGGGGCCAACGTCCTGACTTTC. It is translated as CASSRSGANVLTF.

The rearrangement uses TRBV20-1 and TRBJ2-3; D may match TRBD1 or TRBD2 (6 bases each). The CDR3 covers 11 residues. From germline, CDR1 is DFQATT and CDR2 SNEGSKA (reference sequence). V was cut by 4 bases and J by 6 bases, with 8 bases left in between. The CDR3 loop reads CSATGADTQYF. The CDR3 nucleotides read TGCAGTGCTACGGGGGCGGATACGCAGTATTTT.

The chain has TRBV21-1 and TRBJ1-5. TRBV21-1 is a pseudogene. This CDR3 region has 13 residues. This CDR3 is CVNAEGPISPQHF. CDR3 bases: TGTGTTAACGCGGAGGGGCCAATCAGCCCCCAGCATTTT.

The J gene is TRBJ2-3, the V gene TRBV5-4; D may be TRBD1 or TRBD2 (5 bases each). In germline, CDR1 is SGHNT, CDR2 YYREEE (reference sequence). This CDR3 comprises 13 residues. Trimming stripped 7 bases from V and 0 bases from J, with 9 bases between. The CDR3 region is CASAGGSTDTQYF. CDR3 nucleotides: TGTGCCAGCGCTGGGGGTAGCACAGATACGCAGTATTTT.

The chain is built from TRBV3-1 and TRBJ2-3; D gene unclear. The V end was cut by 5 bases, the J end by 3 bases, with 6 bases between. The CDR3 is made up of 12 amino acids. Germline CDR1 is LGHDT and CDR2 is YNNKEL (reference sequence). The CDR3 DNA reads TGTGCCAGCAGCACCCAGACAGATACGCAGTATTTT. It specifies CASSTQTDTQYF.